The 27 T cell receptor beta chains reported below all come from one sample, sequenced in a study of blood T cell repertoires in COVID-19 (dated by TCRdb to about 2020). The library was generated by the immunoSEQ multiplex PCR assay. TCRdb's version of the immuneACCESS table is confined to in-frame rearrangements and falls short of the full clone set. An unresolved V gene accounts for under half of the shortfall where checked; the remainder is of unknown origin. Recorded for this sample are 250,000 to 350,000 clones; 70% to 85% of them occurred a single time. The biggest ten clones account for almost 1.5% of the sample. Sequencing was performed on peripheral blood. All receptors come from a human donor with COVID-19, enrolled during active disease. The donor label of this sample is uncertain.

J is TRBJ2-7 and V is TRBV25-1; TRBD1 matches 10 bases. This CDR3 is 15 amino acids long. The germline CDR1 and CDR2 sequences are MGHDK and SYGVNS. Germline trimming cut 7 bases from V and 3 bases from J; bases unmatched to any gene: 9. The CDR3, as DNA: TGTGCCAGCACCCCGGGACAGGGGAGAGTCTACGAGCAGTACTTC. It specifies CASTPGQGRVYEQYF.

This sequence joins TRBV4-3 and TRBJ1-4; D uncertain. Deletions cut 0 bases from V and 5 bases from J, with 7 bases between. This CDR3 is 14 amino acids long. The germline gives CDR1 LGHNA, CDR2 YSLEER. CDR3 in DNA: TGCGCCAGCAGCCAAGACGGTCCCAATGAAAAACTGTTTTTT. As protein: CASSQDGPNEKLFF.

The chain's CDR3 is CASSPGQGSTEAFF. The CDR3 DNA is TGTGCCAGCAGCCCAGGACAGGGGAGCACTGAAGCTTTCTTT. This chain uses TRBV7-8 with TRBJ1-1, with TRBD1 matching 9 bases. The V and J ends lost 5 bases and 4 bases, in that order; junction bases with no gene match: 5. The CDR3 consists of 14 residues. Germline assignment: CDR1 SGHVS and CDR2 FQNEAQ.

This chain connects TRBV2 to TRBJ1-1; 9 bases match TRBD1. Per germline, CDR1 SNHLY and CDR2 FYNNEI. The CDR3 length is 14 residues. In DNA form, the CDR3 reads TGTGCTGACAGGGGGTCGGCTTCGAACACTGAAGCTTTCTTT. Translated: CADRGSASNTEAFF.

The chain couples TRBV10-3 to TRBJ2-3; TRBD2 agrees at 7 bases. The germline V gene encodes CDR1 ENHRY and CDR2 SYGVKD. The CDR3 runs to 14 residues. After removal of 7 bases from V and 4 bases from J, the junction contained 8 bases not matched to a gene. The CDR3 is CAIKAAGPADTQYF. CDR3 sequence (DNA): TGTGCCATCAAAGCAGCGGGACCTGCAGATACGCAGTATTTT.

The V and J genes are TRBV2 and TRBJ2-3; a weak D match, TRBD2 (6 bases). Deletions cut 9 bases from V and 3 bases from J, with 16 bases between. The germline V gene has CDR1 SNHLY and CDR2 FYNNEI. There are 14 residues in the CDR3. CDR3 DNA: TGTGCCAGGGGAGGAGGGAGGAGGACAGATACGCAGTATTTT. Translation: CARGGGRRTDTQYF.

The chain couples TRBV4-3 to TRBJ1-2; D possibly corresponds to TRBD1 (6 bases). The length of the CDR3 is 13 residues. The V gene lost 2 bases and the J gene lost 5 bases, with 9 bases spanning the gap. Germline loops: CDR1 LGHNA, CDR2 YSLEER. CDR3 sequence: CASSQSGAYGYTF. In nucleotides, the CDR3 is TGCGCCAGCAGCCAATCAGGGGCATATGGCTACACCTTC.

This chain uses TRBV5-4 with TRBJ1-1, with TRBD1 identical over 7 bases. Trimming cost V 4 bases and J 6 bases; bases outside gene matches: 3. Germline assignment: CDR1 SGHNT and CDR2 YYREEE (reference sequence). The CDR3 totals 12 residues. The CDR3 loop reads CASSRDSSEAFF. The CDR3 coding sequence is TGTGCCAGCAGCCGGGACAGTTCTGAAGCTTTCTTT.

J is TRBJ2-1 and V is TRBV6-6; 8 nucleotides agree with TRBD2. The CDR3 length is 16 residues. In germline, CDR1 is MNHNY, CDR2 SVGAGI (reference sequence). V shed 5 bases, J shed 7 bases, and the junction held 13 bases outside the gene matches. The CDR3 protein is CASSNPAGEEWNEQFF. CDR3 bases: TGTGCCAGCAGTAACCCAGCGGGAGAAGAGTGGAATGAGCAGTTCTTC.

This chain uses TRBV28 with TRBJ1-1; D perhaps matches TRBD1 (6 bases). Trimming removed 8 bases from V and 3 bases from J, with 22 bases in between. CDR3 size: 16 residues. CDR1 and CDR2 (germline): MDHEN, SYDVKM. The CDR3 nucleotides are TGTGCCAGCCCCCCATCCACAGGGAGTCGGGACACTGAAGCTTTCTTT. Its translation is CASPPSTGSRDTEAFF.

The rearrangement joins TRBV6-1 to TRBJ2-1; 14 nucleotides agree with TRBD2. This CDR3 has 17 residues. CDR1 is MNHNS, CDR2 SASEGT, per germline. The V gene end was trimmed by 4 bases and the J gene end by 7 bases; junction bases not matched to a gene: 9. The CDR3 loop reads CASSVGSGLAGENEQFF. CDR3 in DNA: TGTGCCAGCAGTGTAGGGTCGGGACTAGCGGGAGAAAATGAGCAGTTCTTC.

J is TRBJ1-5 and V is TRBV3-1 (or the pseudogene TRBV3-2); 7 bases are a match to TRBD1. The CDR3 contains 12 residues. Looked up from germline, CDR1 is LGHDT and CDR2 is YNNKEL (reference sequence). V gave up 2 bases and J gave up 16 bases; unmatched junction bases: 8. The CDR3 reads CASSQPGQRIHF. CDR3 nucleotide sequence: TGTGCCAGCAGCCAACCGGGACAGAGAATTCATTTT.

This clone was found once. The chain has TRBV28 and TRBJ2-7; D perhaps matches TRBD1 (6 bases). Germline CDR1 is MDHEN and CDR2 is SYDVKM. This CDR3 has 15 amino acids. Trimming pared 5 bases from V and 9 bases from J, leaving 23 bases between. CDR3 in amino acids: CASSLPQTTGIGQYF. The CDR3 DNA reads as TGTGCCAGCAGTCTCCCCCAAACCACAGGGATCGGGCAGTACTTC.

The rearrangement joins TRBV28 to TRBJ1-1, with 8 bases aligning to TRBD1. Germline V CDR1 and CDR2: MDHEN, SYDVKM. CDR3 length: 13 amino acids. The V gene end was trimmed by 6 bases and the J gene end by 2 bases; junction bases not matched to a gene: 2. The CDR3 here is CASSQGANTEAFF. The CDR3 nucleotides read TGTGCCAGCAGCCAGGGGGCAAACACTGAAGCTTTCTTT. Full variable domain (missing parts from reference TRBV28 and TRBJ1-1): DVKVTQSSRYLVKRTGEKVFLECVQDMDHENMFWYRQDPGLGLRLIYFSYDVKMKEKGDIPEGYSVSREKKERFSLILESASTNQTSMYLCASSQGANTEAFFGQGTRLTVV.

The chain is built from TRBV29-1 and TRBJ2-1; 7 nucleotides align to TRBD2. CDR3 size: 14 residues. V lost 4 bases, J lost 8 bases, and 11 bases stayed unmatched. Germline V gene sequence: CDR1 SQVTM, CDR2 ANQGSEA. The CDR3 here is CSVGGGSSGDEQFF. The DNA for the CDR3 is TGCAGCGTTGGAGGTGGGTCTAGCGGCGATGAGCAGTTCTTC.

The table lists this clone with a few counts. Other DNA variants within this sample encode the same CDR3. This chain joins TRBV28 and TRBJ1-2; D is uncertain. The V end was cut by 3 bases, the J end by 6 bases, with 5 bases between. The CDR3 runs to 11 residues. Per the germline V gene, CDR1 is MDHEN and CDR2 is SYDVKM. CDR3 nucleotides: TGTGCCAGCAGTTTTCGAGATGGCTACACCTTC. Translating gives CASSFRDGYTF.

The rearrangement joins TRBV18 to TRBJ2-5; TRBD1 matches 7 bases. This CDR3 contains 16 residues. V shed 0 bases and J 4 bases; nucleotides not matched to a gene: 8. Germline values: CDR1 KGHSH, CDR2 LQKENI. The CDR3 loop is CASSPPETGMGETQYF. DNA of the CDR3: TGTGCCAGCTCACCACCTGAGACAGGGATGGGAGAGACCCAGTACTTC.

In nucleotides, the CDR3 is TGCAGCGCCGGACTCTCTAGCGACACCGGGGAGCTGTTTTTT. Translation: CSAGLSSDTGELFF. The rearrangement uses TRBV29-1 and TRBJ2-2; D is perhaps TRBD2 (6 bases). V was trimmed by 7 bases and J by 3 bases, leaving 15 bases between them. The CDR3 runs to 14 residues. CDR1 and CDR2 from the germline V gene are SQVTM and ANQGSEA.

The chain employs TRBV7-3 and TRBJ1-5, with TRBD1 matching 10 bases. From germline, CDR1 is SGHTA and CDR2 FQGTGA. V shed 5 bases, J shed 0 bases, and the junction held 22 bases outside the gene matches. The CDR3 has 22 residues. DNA for the CDR3: TGTGCCAGCAGCCTACCCCGCGGGCCGGGACAGGGGAATCTTAATAGCAATCAGCCCCAGCATTTT. Translating it yields CASSLPRGPGQGNLNSNQPQHF. The whole variable domain, remainder taken from reference TRBV7-3 and TRBJ1-5, is GAGVSQTPSNKVTEKGKYVELRCDPISGHTALYWYRQSLGQGPEFLIYFQGTGAADDSGLPNDRFFAVRPEGSVSTLKIQRTERGDSAVYLCASSLPRGPGQGNLNSNQPQHFGDGTRLSIL.

CDR3 DNA: TGTGCCAGCAGCTTAACGGGGACAGTTTTCGGAAACACCATATATTTT. It yields the protein CASSLTGTVFGNTIYF. The chain carries TRBV7-2 and TRBJ1-3, with 7 bases matching TRBD1. The trim removed 2 bases at V and 4 bases at J, leaving 8 bases unmatched. CDR1 is SGHTA, CDR2 FQGNSA, per germline. The length of the CDR3 is 16 residues.

The chain carries TRBV11-2 and TRBJ2-3; 11 bases agree with TRBD2. V trimming: 1 base; J trimming: 4 bases; junction bases outside the gene matches: 1. The CDR3 consists of 15 residues. CDR1 and CDR2 (germline): SGHAT, FQNNGV. DNA of the CDR3: TGTGCCAGCAGCTTAGCACTAGCGGGGGCAGATACGCAGTATTTT. It translates to CASSLALAGADTQYF.

This sequence joins TRBV6-5 and TRBJ2-1; the match to TRBD2 covers 8 bases. CDR3 length: 15 residues. Germline values: CDR1 MNHEY, CDR2 SVGAGI. V trimming: 4 bases; J trimming: 4 bases; junction bases outside the gene matches: 6. The CDR3 here is CASSSPAGVYNEQFF. Written as DNA, the CDR3 is TGTGCCAGCAGTTCCCCAGCGGGAGTATACAATGAGCAGTTCTTC.

The rearrangement uses TRBV30 and TRBJ2-4; a weak D match, TRBD2 (6 bases). The germline V gene has CDR1 GTSNPN and CDR2 SVGIG (reference sequence). The CDR3 has 11 amino acids. Trimming pared 3 bases from V and 8 bases from J, leaving 8 bases between. For the CDR3, the DNA is TGTGCCTGGAGCGGGAGAGACATTCAGTACTTC. It translates to CAWSGRDIQYF.

This clone was counted a single time. The rearrangement joins TRBV2 to TRBJ1-5; TRBD1 matches at 10 bases. The CDR3 length is 13 residues. V shed 8 bases, J shed 2 bases, and the junction held 0 bases outside the gene matches. Germline CDR1 is SNHLY and CDR2 is FYNNEI. The chain's CDR3 is CASGTGGNQPQHF. CDR3 sequence (DNA): TGTGCCAGCGGGACAGGGGGCAATCAGCCCCAGCATTTT.

The CDR3 region is CASSLAVGRGNNEQFF. In DNA form, the CDR3 reads TGCGCCAGCAGCTTGGCCGTCGGCAGGGGTAACAATGAGCAGTTCTTC. The J gene is TRBJ2-1, the V gene TRBV5-1; tentatively, D is TRBD1 (6 bases). The CDR3 consists of 16 residues. Germline lookup yields CDR1 SGHRS and CDR2 YFSETQ. The V and J ends lost 0 bases and 5 bases respectively, with 15 bases between them.

This CDR3 reads CASSPQGNQPQHF. CDR3 bases: TGTGCCAGCAGCCCTCAGGGTAATCAGCCCCAGCATTTT. V is TRBV27 and J is TRBJ1-5, with D possibly matching TRBD1 (5 bases). The CDR3 has 13 residues. The germline V gene encodes CDR1 MNHEY and CDR2 SMNVEV (reference sequence). V was cut by 6 bases and J by 4 bases, with 10 bases left in between.

V usage is TRBV19 and J usage is TRBJ1-5; 9 bases are shared with TRBD1. CDR1 is LNHDA and CDR2 is SQIVND in the germline V gene (reference sequence). With 2 bases clipped from V and 7 bases from J, the junction kept 9 bases outside the gene matches. CDR3 size: 16 residues. CDR3 in amino acids: CASSIWGQGANQPQHF. The CDR3 coding sequence is TGTGCCAGTAGTATATGGGGACAGGGAGCCAACCAGCCCCAGCATTTT. The full variable domain, with the rest looked up from reference TRBV19 and TRBJ1-5, is DGGITQSPKYLFRKEGQNVTLSCEQNLNHDAMYWYRQDPGQGLRLIYYSQIVNDFQKGDIAEGYSVSREKKESFPLTVTSAQKNPTAFYLCASSIWGQGANQPQHFGDGTRLSIL.